The rows below give T cell receptor beta chains drawn from one sample of a study of blood T cells in healthy people across ages. TCRdb processed the 5' RACE reads anew with MiXCR; each CDR3 protein has one entry. Of approximately 880,000 distinct CDR3 sequences listed, about 48% are singletons. Sequences were obtained from blood. The origin of the receptors is a man aged 25 to 45 in good health. CDR3s include the opening cysteine and the closing phenylalanine or tryptophan. Each record gives: CDR3 protein, CDR3 DNA, V gene, clone size, J gene, D gene. D genes are given only for firm matches. Clone sizes are given selectively: once, few, many, or a class where the clone is expanded.

cdr3_aa: CASSLEVQGSSTDTQYF; cdr3_nt: TGCGCCAGCAGCTTGGAGGTCCAGGGCTCTAGCACAGATACGCAGTATTTT; v_call: TRBV5-1; clone_size: few; j_call: TRBJ2-3; d_call: .
cdr3_aa: CASSSFPGLAGGRGNEQFF; cdr3_nt: TGTGCCAGCAGCTCTTTTCCGGGACTAGCGGGGGGGCGGGGCAATGAGCAGTTCTTC; v_call: TRBV9; clone_size: few; j_call: TRBJ2-1; d_call: TRBD2
cdr3_aa: CASSVVSGDSSYNEQFF; cdr3_nt: TGTGCCAGCAGCGTTGTTAGCGGGGACAGCTCCTACAATGAGCAGTTCTTC; v_call: TRBV9; clone_size: .; j_call: TRBJ2-1; d_call: .
cdr3_aa: CASSAETGNYGYTF; cdr3_nt: TGTGCCAGCAGTGCAGAGACGGGGAACTATGGCTACACCTTC; v_call: TRBV28; clone_size: .; j_call: TRBJ1-2; d_call: .
cdr3_aa: CASSQMTGELFF; cdr3_nt: TGTGCCAGCAGCCAAATGACAGGGGAACTGTTTTTT; v_call: TRBV3-1; clone_size: .; j_call: TRBJ1-4; d_call: TRBD1
cdr3_aa: CATSDATETWETQYF; cdr3_nt: TGTGCCACCAGTGATGCGACAGAAACGTGGGAGACCCAGTACTTC; v_call: TRBV24-1; clone_size: .; j_call: TRBJ2-5; d_call: .
cdr3_aa: CASSQGTGRETQYF; cdr3_nt: TGCGCCAGCAGCCAGGGGACAGGGCGGGAGACCCAGTACTTC; v_call: TRBV3-1; clone_size: few; j_call: TRBJ2-5; d_call: TRBD1
cdr3_aa: CASSFDPRGTSGGARDTQYF; cdr3_nt: TGTGCCAGCAGTTTCGATCCCCGTGGGACTAGCGGGGGGGCCCGCGATACGCAGTATTTT; v_call: TRBV28; clone_size: .; j_call: TRBJ2-3; d_call: TRBD2
cdr3_aa: CASSFSQGGEQYF; cdr3_nt: TGTGCCAGCAGTTTCTCTCAGGGGGGGGAACAGTACTTC; v_call: TRBV12-3/TRBV12-4; clone_size: once; j_call: TRBJ2-7; d_call: .
cdr3_aa: CASSQAGARALHF; cdr3_nt: TGCGCCAGCAGCCAAGCGGGGGCAAGGGCCCTCCACTTT; v_call: TRBV4-1; clone_size: .; j_call: TRBJ1-6; d_call: .
cdr3_aa: CASSKGPGGYTF; cdr3_nt: TGTGCCAGCAGTAAGGGGCCTGGCGGCTACACCTTC; v_call: TRBV12-3/TRBV12-4; clone_size: .; j_call: TRBJ1-2; d_call: .
cdr3_aa: CASSQYGGRFEKLFF; cdr3_nt: TGTGCCAGTAGCCAATATGGGGGGAGGTTTGAAAAACTGTTTTTT; v_call: TRBV3-1; clone_size: .; j_call: TRBJ1-4; d_call: .
cdr3_aa: CAIRRAVRDQPQHF; cdr3_nt: TGTGCCATCCGTAGGGCAGTCCGGGATCAGCCCCAGCATTTT; v_call: TRBV28; clone_size: .; j_call: TRBJ1-5; d_call: .
cdr3_aa: CASSQGDTYYGYTF; cdr3_nt: TGTGCCAGCAGCCAAGGGGACACCTACTATGGCTACACCTTC; v_call: TRBV3-1; clone_size: .; j_call: TRBJ1-2; d_call: .
cdr3_aa: CSARDWEAQNEQYF; cdr3_nt: TGCAGTGCTAGAGATTGGGAGGCTCAAAACGAGCAGTACTTC; v_call: TRBV20-1; clone_size: .; j_call: TRBJ2-7; d_call: .
cdr3_aa: CASSDGTEQFF; cdr3_nt: TGTGCCAGCAGCGACGGGACTGAGCAGTTCTTC; v_call: TRBV6-2/TRBV6-3; clone_size: .; j_call: TRBJ2-1; d_call: .
cdr3_aa: CSAQRGAETQYF; cdr3_nt: TGCAGTGCTCAGCGGGGGGCTGAGACCCAGTACTTC; v_call: TRBV20-1; clone_size: .; j_call: TRBJ2-5; d_call: TRBD2
cdr3_aa: CASSFRSRETQYF; cdr3_nt: TGTGCCAGCAGCTTCCGGTCGCGAGAGACCCAGTACTTC; v_call: TRBV12-3/TRBV12-4; clone_size: few; j_call: TRBJ2-5; d_call: .
cdr3_aa: CSARDQNRQETQYF; cdr3_nt: TGCAGTGCTAGAGATCAAAACAGACAAGAGACCCAGTACTTC; v_call: TRBV20-1; clone_size: .; j_call: TRBJ2-5; d_call: .
cdr3_aa: CASSLSNGGWVDGYTF; cdr3_nt: TGTGCCAGCAGTTTATCGAACGGAGGGTGGGTGGATGGCTACACCTTC; v_call: TRBV27; clone_size: .; j_call: TRBJ1-2; d_call: .
cdr3_aa: CASSSGLAGALGTQYF; cdr3_nt: TGTGCCAGCAGTTCCGGACTAGCGGGGGCCCTAGGGACCCAGTACTTC; v_call: TRBV27; clone_size: .; j_call: TRBJ2-5; d_call: TRBD2
cdr3_aa: CAISDQLNEQYF; cdr3_nt: TGTGCCATCAGTGACCAGTTGAATGAGCAGTACTTC; v_call: TRBV10-3; clone_size: .; j_call: TRBJ2-7; d_call: .
cdr3_aa: CASSVGLEGETQYF; cdr3_nt: TGTGCCAGCAGCGTGGGACTAGAAGGAGAGACCCAGTACTTC; v_call: TRBV7-9; clone_size: .; j_call: TRBJ2-5; d_call: TRBD2
cdr3_aa: CASSLRQGHNEQFF; cdr3_nt: TGTGCCAGCTCATTAAGACAGGGCCACAATGAGCAGTTCTTC; v_call: TRBV18; clone_size: few; j_call: TRBJ2-1; d_call: TRBD1